This entry lists 14 T cell receptor beta chains sequenced from one sample in a study of cytomegalovirus exposure and HLA in healthy donors. Primers: 60 Vbeta forward and 13 Jbeta reverse. Measured with immunoSEQ multiplex PCR; TCRdb has only the in-frame clones, and not every one. Of 100,000 to 150,000 clones in the sample, roughly 68% are singletons; the top ten hold about 4%. The sequenced sample consisted of PBMCs. Receptors originate from a woman in her forties or fifties in good health and CMV-seropositive.

This clone showed up just once. The gene calls are TRBV7-8 and TRBJ1-5, with 10 bases lining up with TRBD1. The germline V gene has CDR1 SGHVS and CDR2 FQNEAQ. V dropped 5 bases and J dropped 7; count of bases not matched to a gene: 11. The length of the CDR3 is 16 residues. This chain's CDR3 is CASSQEGTGVAQPQHF. The CDR3 bases are TGTGCCAGCAGCCAGGAAGGGACAGGGGTCGCACAGCCCCAGCATTTT.

The chain couples TRBV6-1 to TRBJ1-5; TRBD1 agrees at 8 bases. Germline V CDR1 and CDR2: MNHNS, SASEGT. The CDR3 totals 16 residues. J was trimmed by 3 bases and V by 4 bases; bases with no gene match: 8. CDR3 nucleotide sequence: TGTGCCAGCAGTGCAATAGGACAGGGTAACAATCAGCCCCAGCATTTT. This sequence encodes CASSAIGQGNNQPQHF.

J is TRBJ1-2 and V is TRBV6-5, with 8 bases identical to TRBD1. The CDR3 is 14 residues long. The J segment lost 5 bases and the V segment lost 7 bases, leaving 9 bases of the junction unmatched. The V gene's germline CDR1 is MNHEY and CDR2 SVGAGI. The CDR3 region is CASMRGQGGYGYTF. The CDR3 coding sequence is TGTGCCAGCATGAGAGGACAGGGCGGGTATGGCTACACCTTC.

The chain couples TRBV18 to TRBJ1-4; TRBD1 agrees at 11 bases. Germline CDR1 is KGHSH and CDR2 is LQKENI. After removal of 4 bases from V and 6 bases from J, the junction contained 1 base not matched to a gene. This CDR3 is built from 14 residues. The CDR3 region is CASSRTGGHEKLFF. In nucleotides, the CDR3 is TGTGCCAGCTCACGGACAGGGGGCCATGAAAAACTGTTTTTT.

The rearrangement joins TRBV2 to TRBJ2-7; D is unresolved. The CDR3 spans 12 residues. Trimming took off 4 bases at V and 4 bases at J, with 8 bases between the two ends. Germline CDR1 SNHLY, CDR2 FYNNEI. The CDR3 DNA sequence: TGTGCCAGCAGTGGTACAGATTACGAGCAGTACTTC. Its protein is CASSGTDYEQYF.

This chain joins TRBV7-2 and TRBJ1-6, with TRBD1 matching 10 bases. CDR1 and CDR2 (germline): SGHTA, FQGNSA. V lost 5 bases to trimming and J lost 8 bases; unmatched junction nucleotides: 6. This CDR3 comprises 15 residues. The CDR3 loop is CASSARGTGDSPLHF. The CDR3 nucleotides read TGTGCCAGCAGCGCGCGCGGGACAGGGGATTCACCCCTCCACTTT.

The chain uses TRBV7-9 and TRBJ1-2, with unresolved D. The CDR3 consists of 14 residues. Deletions cut 3 bases from V and 2 bases from J, with 10 bases between. CDR1 SEHNR and CDR2 FQNEAQ come from the germline V gene (reference sequence). The CDR3 region is CASSFRPTNYGYTF. The CDR3, as DNA: TGTGCCAGCAGCTTCCGACCGACAAACTATGGCTACACCTTC.

V is TRBV6-6 and J is TRBJ2-3; 8 bases are a match to TRBD2. V shed 6 bases, J shed 5 bases, and the junction held 13 bases outside the gene matches. Per germline, CDR1 MNHNY and CDR2 SVGAGI (reference sequence). This CDR3 spans 16 amino acids. In DNA, the CDR3 is TGTGCCAGCAGCTCACCGGGGGGGGGTCAGGGAGATACGCAGTATTTT. It translates to CASSSPGGGQGDTQYF.

The chain employs TRBV5-8 and TRBJ1-1, with TRBD1 matching 9 bases. Germline V gene lookup returns CDR1 SGHTS and CDR2 YDEGEE. The CDR3 is 17 amino acids. Trimming removed 0 bases from V and 3 bases from J; junction bases left unmatched: 9. The CDR3 here is CASSLGLGDRADTEAFF. The CDR3 coding sequence is TGTGCCAGCAGCTTGGGTTTAGGGGACAGGGCAGACACTGAAGCTTTCTTT.

The chain employs TRBV6-6 and TRBJ1-2; the D gene is possibly TRBD1 (5 bases). The CDR3 has 13 residues. Germline V gives CDR1 MNHNY, CDR2 SVGAGI (reference sequence). V lost 6 bases, J lost 5 bases, and 13 bases lay in between. The DNA for the CDR3 is TGTGCCAGCAGCCCTGACAGCCCTTATGGCTACACCTTC. It specifies CASSPDSPYGYTF.

The rearrangement links TRBV5-1 to TRBJ2-1; 8 bases map to TRBD2. The germline CDR1 and CDR2 sequences are SGHRS and YFSETQ. V gave up 0 bases and J gave up 6 bases; unmatched junction bases: 5. The CDR3 runs to 15 residues. CDR3 sequence: CASSLALAGLNEQFF. The DNA for the CDR3 is TGCGCCAGCAGCTTGGCATTAGCGGGACTCAATGAGCAGTTCTTC.

The rearrangement uses TRBV9 and TRBJ2-5; the match to TRBD2 covers 8 bases. Germline V gives CDR1 SGDLS, CDR2 YYNGEE. V lost 0 bases and J lost 4; bases outside the gene matches: 5. CDR3 size: 15 residues. The DNA of the CDR3 is TGTGCCAGCAGCGTAGGGGCGGGGGGAGGAGAGACCCAGTACTTC. Protein: CASSVGAGGGETQYF.

The table lists this clone with a few counts. This chain links TRBV5-4 with TRBJ1-2; D perhaps matches TRBD1 (6 bases). Trimming cost V 4 bases and J 3 bases, with 10 bases left between them. Germline V lookup: CDR1 SGHNT, CDR2 YYREEE (reference sequence). CDR3 length: 13 residues. For the CDR3, the DNA is TGTGCCAGCAGCCCAGGGGTCGACTATGGCTACACCTTC. This sequence encodes CASSPGVDYGYTF.

This sequence joins TRBV5-1 and TRBJ1-1, with TRBD1 as a possible D gene (6 bases). Germline CDR1 SGHRS, CDR2 YFSETQ. CDR3 size: 14 residues. V was cut by 1 base and J by 2 bases, with 9 bases left in between. The chain's CDR3 is CASSLHRVNTEAFF. In nucleotides, the CDR3 is TGCGCCAGCAGCTTGCACAGGGTAAACACTGAAGCTTTCTTT. Drawing the rest from reference TRBV5-1 and TRBJ1-1, the complete variable domain is KAGVTQTPRYLIKTRGQQVTLSCSPISGHRSVSWYQQTPGQGLQFLFEYFSETQRNKGNFPGRFSGRQFSNSRSEMNVSTLELGDSALYLCASSLHRVNTEAFFGQGTRLTVV.